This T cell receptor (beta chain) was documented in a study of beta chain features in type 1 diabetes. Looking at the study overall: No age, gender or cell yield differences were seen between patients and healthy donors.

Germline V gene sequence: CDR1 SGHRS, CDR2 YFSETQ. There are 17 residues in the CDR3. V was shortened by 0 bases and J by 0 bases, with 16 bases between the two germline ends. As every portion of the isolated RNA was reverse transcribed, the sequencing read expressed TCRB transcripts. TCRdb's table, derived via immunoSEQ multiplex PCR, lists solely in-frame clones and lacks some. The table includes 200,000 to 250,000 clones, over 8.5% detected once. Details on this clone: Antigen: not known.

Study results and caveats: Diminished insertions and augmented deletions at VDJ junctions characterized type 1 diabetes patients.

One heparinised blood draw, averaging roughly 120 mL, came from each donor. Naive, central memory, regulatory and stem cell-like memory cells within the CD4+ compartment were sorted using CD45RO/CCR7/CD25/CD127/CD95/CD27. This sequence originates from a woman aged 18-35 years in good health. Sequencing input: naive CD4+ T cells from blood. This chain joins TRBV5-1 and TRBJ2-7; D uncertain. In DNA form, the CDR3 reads TGCGCCAGCAGCTTGGCCGGCGGAGACCTAATCTCCTACGAGCAGTACTTC. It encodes CASSLAGGDLISYEQYF. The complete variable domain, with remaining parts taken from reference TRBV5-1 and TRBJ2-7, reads KAGVTQTPRYLIKTRGQQVTLSCSPISGHRSVSWYQQTPGQGLQFLFEYFSETQRNKGNFPGRFSGRQFSNSRSEMNVSTLELGDSALYLCASSLAGGDLISYEQYFGPGTRLTVT.